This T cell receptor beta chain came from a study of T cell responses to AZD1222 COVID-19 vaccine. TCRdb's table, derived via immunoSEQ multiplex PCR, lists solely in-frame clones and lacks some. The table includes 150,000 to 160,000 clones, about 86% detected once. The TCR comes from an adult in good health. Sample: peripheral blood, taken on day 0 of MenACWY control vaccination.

The CDR3 loop is CASSVTTGSTEAFF. DNA of the CDR3: TGTGCCAGCAGCGTCACGACAGGTTCCACTGAAGCTTTCTTT. The chain links TRBV9 to TRBJ1-1; perhaps TRBD1 as D (6 bases). CDR3 length: 14 amino acids. V gave up 2 bases and J gave up 4 bases, with 12 bases separating them. Germline CDR1 reads SGDLS; CDR2 reads YYNGEE.